This T cell receptor beta chain was profiled in a study of tumor-infiltrating lymphocytes in oesophageal squamous cell carcinoma. V lost 6 bases, J lost 0 bases, and 9 bases lay in between. Germline loops: CDR1 SGHRS, CDR2 YFSETQ. CDR3 length equals 13 residues. MiXCR, run by TCRdb on the PCR reads, gives a single entry per CDR3 protein. The data contain about 10,000 distinct CDR3 sequences, roughly 58% of them singletons. This clonotype was sampled from a female donor with esophageal squamous cell carcinoma. The chain is built from TRBV5-1 and TRBJ1-1; D not certain. The sequencing input was esophageal tumor tissue. The CDR3 spells CASTETVNTEAFF. CDR3 nucleotide sequence: TGCGCCAGCACGGAAACAGTGAACACTGAAGCTTTCTTT.